These 8 T cell receptor beta chains originate from one sample sequenced in a study of OX40 agonist ivuxolimab in advanced cancers. Assay: immunoSEQ multiplex PCR; the TCRdb copy retains only in-frame clones and omits some. The sample contains 55,000 to 80,000 clones, about 86% of which appear only once. Sequencing was performed on CD4+ or CD8+ T cells sorted from blood, taken in a trial of the OX40 agonist ivuxolimab. The receptors derive from an adult with an advanced solid tumor such as melanoma, head and neck, liver or kidney cancer.

This rearrangement joins TRBV10-3 to TRBJ2-1, with D unresolved. V lost 8 bases to trimming and J lost 5 bases, with 7 bases between them. CDR3 length: 11 amino acids. Germline CDR1 is ENHRY and CDR2 is SYGVKD. CDR3 in amino acids: CAIQINNEQFF. CDR3 nucleotide sequence: TGTGCCATCCAAATTAACAATGAGCAGTTCTTC.

The rearrangement uses TRBV7-7 and TRBJ2-5, with 7 nucleotides matching TRBD1. J was trimmed by 2 bases and V by 5 bases; bases with no gene match: 11. The CDR3 runs 16 residues. Germline V gene data show CDR1 as SSHAT and CDR2 as FNYEAQ (reference sequence). CDR3 loop: CASSPTGQRRQETQYF. The CDR3 coding sequence is TGTGCCAGCAGCCCCACGGGACAGAGGAGGCAAGAGACCCAGTACTTC.

V is TRBV7-8 and J is TRBJ2-7; D remains ambiguous. V was trimmed by 3 bases and J by 5 bases, leaving 17 bases between them. This CDR3 is built from 15 residues. Germline CDR1 reads SGHVS; CDR2 reads FQNEAQ. CDR3 nucleotide sequence: TGTGCCAGCAGCTTGACATCCATTTCGGGTAACGAGCAGTACTTC. Its translation is CASSLTSISGNEQYF.

This chain joins TRBV7-2 and TRBJ1-5; TRBD1 might be the D (6 bases). There are 15 residues in the CDR3. V lost 5 bases and J 4 bases, leaving 15 bases between the germline ends. Germline V lookup: CDR1 SGHTA, CDR2 FQGNSA. The CDR3, as DNA: TGTGCCAGCAGCCCCAGGACAGACGGGAATCAGCCCCAGCATTTT. Encoded protein: CASSPRTDGNQPQHF.

The chain joins TRBV29-1 to TRBJ2-2, with 9 positions matching TRBD1. The germline CDR1 and CDR2 sequences are SQVTM and ANQGSEA. There are 14 residues in the CDR3. The J segment lost 3 bases and the V segment lost 4 bases, leaving 3 bases of the junction unmatched. The DNA for the CDR3 is TGCAGCGTTGGAGGACAGGGGTACACCGGGGAGCTGTTTTTT. It encodes CSVGGQGYTGELFF.

The chain joins TRBV2 to TRBJ1-3; 7 positions match TRBD1. The CDR3 sequence is 13 residues long. CDR1 is SNHLY, CDR2 FYNNEI, per germline. Trimming at V came to 5 bases and at J to 3 bases, leaving 1 base not matched to a gene. The CDR3 reads CASSRDSGNTIYF. The CDR3 coding sequence is TGTGCCAGCAGTCGGGACAGTGGAAACACCATATATTTT.

The CDR3 DNA reads TGTGCCAGCAGCCCGACGGGATATGGCGGGAGGTCAGGGTACAATGAGCAGTTCTTC. Its protein product is CASSPTGYGGRSGYNEQFF. The chain is built from TRBV7-2 and TRBJ2-1; 8 positions agree with TRBD2. Germline CDR1 SGHTA, CDR2 FQGNSA. The CDR3 is 19 amino acids. The V and J ends lost 5 bases and 4 bases, in that order; junction bases with no gene match: 19.

J is TRBJ1-3 and V is TRBV4-3; no definite D call. Trimming left V 0 bases short and J 0 bases short, with 24 bases between. CDR1 is LGHNA, CDR2 YSLEER, per germline. CDR3 length: 21 residues. CDR3 coding DNA: TGCGCCAGCAGCCAAGACGTCGGAAAGCAGTACCCCGTCAGCTCTGGAAACACCATATATTTT. It translates to CASSQDVGKQYPVSSGNTIYF.